This TCR beta chain was retrieved from a study of naive and memory T cell subsets. This CDR3 contains 14 residues. Germline lookup yields CDR1 MNHNY and CDR2 SVGAGI (reference sequence). The V and J ends lost 6 bases and 0 bases, in that order; junction bases with no gene match: 3. Whole-blood samples were approximately 2.6 ml of peripheral blood from healthy adult volunteers. Blood and skin TCR RNA was reverse transcribed with alpha and beta constant primers. One entry per CDR3 protein results from TCRdb running MiXCR on the 5' RACE reads. The profile shows 20,000 to 30,000 distinct CDR3 sequences, approximately 24% of them singletons. This clonotype is medium-sized in the sample.

This sequence originates from a female donor in good health. This chain uses TRBV6-6 with TRBJ1-1, with 8 bases matching TRBD1. The CDR3: CASRSGQVNTEAFF. CDR3 sequence (DNA): TGTGCCAGCAGATCGGGACAGGTGAACACTGAAGCTTTCTTT.